The 11 T cell receptor beta chains in this list originate from one sample, sequenced in a study of neurological immune-mediated disorders. One entry per CDR3 protein results from TCRdb running MiXCR on the 5' RACE reads. In the table there are more than 40,000 distinct CDR3 sequences, roughly 3% of which are singletons. The sequencing sample was made of PBMCs. The receptors derive from a woman between 45 and 60 years old with multiple sclerosis.

This clonotype was detected many times. The rearrangement links TRBV7-2 to TRBJ2-3, with TRBD2 matching over 12 bases. V lost 5 bases to trimming and J lost 4 bases; unmatched junction nucleotides: 7. Germline-derived CDR1 and CDR2 are SGHTA and FQGNSA. The CDR3 is 16 amino acids. CDR3 coding DNA: TGTGCCAGCAGCCCCCTTCTAGCGGGGGGGTCAGATACGCAGTATTTT. Translated, it gives CASSPLLAGGSDTQYF.

The sample holds many counts of this clonotype. V is TRBV6-5 and J is TRBJ2-7; 11 nucleotides match TRBD1. This CDR3 has 14 residues. J gave up 3 bases and V 7 bases, and 5 bases lay outside the gene matches. The germline CDR1 and CDR2 sequences are MNHEY and SVGAGI. The CDR3 here is CASNRDRGIYEQYF. In DNA, the CDR3 is TGTGCCAGCAACCGGGACAGGGGGATCTACGAGCAGTACTTC.

The V and J genes are TRBV20-1 and TRBJ1-1; D remains ambiguous. Germline V gene lookup returns CDR1 DFQATT and CDR2 SNEGSKA (reference sequence). Trimming cost V 0 bases and J 1 base, with 9 bases left between them. This CDR3 spans 14 amino acids. The CDR3 sequence: CSAREGNSNTEAFF. The CDR3 DNA is TGCAGTGCTAGAGAGGGGAATTCGAACACTGAAGCTTTCTTT.

This clonotype was picked up many times. This chain uses TRBV20-1 with TRBJ2-5, with a tentative D call TRBD1 (5 bases). The germline gives CDR1 DFQATT, CDR2 SNEGSKA (reference sequence). This CDR3 is 13 amino acids long. Trimming pared 4 bases from V and 7 bases from J, leaving 16 bases between. The DNA for the CDR3 is TGCAGTGCTAATTTATTGGGGCCTACGACCCAGTACTTC. This codes for CSANLLGPTTQYF.

In this sample, this clonotype turned up many times. The chain uses TRBV4-2 and TRBJ2-1, with 10 nucleotides matching TRBD2. The CDR3 is 17 residues long. Germline CDR1 is LGHNA and CDR2 is YNFKEQ. V gave up 1 base and J gave up 7 bases; unmatched junction bases: 10. CDR3 nucleotide sequence: TGTGCCAGCAGCCAAGGGGGTAGCGGGAGGTCTGGGAATGAGCAGTTCTTC. Its protein is CASSQGGSGRSGNEQFF.

This clonotype was recorded a few times. Germline is not matched at one junction end, which may reflect a read error. This sequence joins TRBV5-1 and TRBJ1-5, with TRBD1 as a possible D gene (6 bases). CDR1 and CDR2 from the germline V gene are SGHRS and YFSETQ. This CDR3 is built from 16 residues. The CDR3 coding sequence is TGCGCCAGCAGCTTTACAGGGTCCTATAGCAATAAGACCCAGAATTTT. This encodes CASSFTGSYSNKTQNF.

This clonotype was recorded at least ten times. This CDR3 reads CSVLDRGLKTQYF. The DNA of the CDR3 is TGCAGTGTTTTGGACAGGGGGTTGAAGACCCAGTACTTC. The J gene is TRBJ2-5, the V gene TRBV20-1; 10 bases map to TRBD1. Germline V gene lookup returns CDR1 DFQATT and CDR2 SNEGSKA (reference sequence). V gave up 7 bases and J gave up 6 bases; unmatched junction bases: 8. The CDR3 runs 13 residues.

The sample holds many counts of this clonotype. V and J are TRBV7-8 and TRBJ2-3; TRBD1 matches at 8 bases. Germline V gives CDR1 SGHVS, CDR2 FQNEAQ. Germline trimming cut 8 bases from V and 4 bases from J; bases unmatched to any gene: 11. The CDR3 spans 15 residues. In DNA, the CDR3 is TGTGCCAGCGACAGGGGCCGAGCGGTAGCAGATACGCAGTATTTT. It translates to CASDRGRAVADTQYF.

This clonotype was found many times. This sequence joins TRBV5-6 and TRBJ2-3, with 15 bases identical to TRBD2. Germline trimming cut 4 bases from V and 0 bases from J; bases unmatched to any gene: 6. Germline loops: CDR1 SGHDT, CDR2 YYEEEE. CDR3 length: 18 amino acids. The CDR3 bases are TGTGCCAGCAGCCCCGGGACTAGCGGGGGGCCGAGCACAGATACGCAGTATTTT. Protein product: CASSPGTSGGPSTDTQYF.

This clonotype was found many times. V usage is TRBV9 and J usage is TRBJ2-1; unclear D gene. The CDR3 is made up of 13 amino acids. Trimming left V 0 bases short and J 9 bases short, with 10 bases between. Germline loops: CDR1 SGDLS, CDR2 YYNGEE. DNA of the CDR3: TGTGCCAGCAGCGTAGACGTTAGAACTGAGCAGTTCTTC. Its translation: CASSVDVRTEQFF. The whole variable domain, filled in from reference TRBV9 and TRBJ2-1, reads DSGVTQTPKHLITATGQRVTLRCSPRSGDLSVYWYQQSLDQGLQFLIQYYNGEERAKGNILERFSAQQFPDLHSELNLSSLELGDSALYFCASSVDVRTEQFFGPGTRLTVL.

Ten or more counts support this clonotype. The rearrangement uses TRBV14 and TRBJ2-6; TRBD1 matches 7 bases. CDR3 length equals 16 residues. V was pared by 4 bases and J by 0 bases, with 3 bases of the junction left unmatched. Per germline, CDR1 SGHDN and CDR2 FVKESK. CDR3 loop: CASSRNRGSGANVLTF. CDR3 DNA sequence: TGTGCCAGCAGCCGAAACAGGGGCTCTGGGGCCAACGTCCTGACTTTC. Complete variable domain (other parts from reference TRBV14 and TRBJ2-6): EAGVTQFPSHSVIEKGQTVTLRCDPISGHDNLYWYRRVMGKEIKFLLHFVKESKQDESGMPNNRFLAERTGGTYSTLKVQPAELEDSGVYFCASSRNRGSGANVLTFGAGSRLTVL.